Listed here are 25 T cell receptor beta chains from one sample, sequenced in a study of T cells in Graves' hyperthyroidism and ophthalmopathy. Amplified TCR beta CDR3 regions derived from RNA transcripts. When the TCR CDR3 underwent first-round RT-PCR, the HTBI primer set was used. One entry per CDR3 protein results from TCRdb running MiXCR on the multiplex PCR reads. The top ten clones hold 2.5% to 4% of a sample with roughly 640,000 distinct CDR3 sequences, 16% of them seen once. The material sequenced was blood. These receptors were taken from a middle-aged woman with Graves' ophthalmopathy.

This clonotype showed up many times. The J gene is TRBJ2-3, the V gene TRBV11-2; D not certain. CDR1 is SGHAT, CDR2 FQNNGV, per germline. V lost 1 base, J lost 2 bases, and 7 bases lay in between. This CDR3 has 14 residues. CDR3 bases: TGTGCCAGCAGCTTAGCGGTCACCACAGATACGCAGTATTTT. As protein: CASSLAVTTDTQYF.

This clonotype was counted at least ten times. The chain employs TRBV12-3 or TRBV12-4 and TRBJ2-2, with 8 bases identical to TRBD1. CDR3 size: 15 residues. V trimming: 6 bases; J trimming: 5 bases; junction bases outside the gene matches: 8. Here the CDR3 DNA reads TGTGCCAGCAGCTCTGGACAGGGCTGGACCGGGGAGCTGTTTTTT. This codes for CASSSGQGWTGELFF.

This clonotype has a count of ten or more. The chain is built from TRBV6-1 and TRBJ2-1, with D possibly matching TRBD2 (5 bases). Germline CDR1 and CDR2: MNHNS and SASEGT. The CDR3 covers 17 residues. Between the trimmed V and J ends, which lost 5 bases and 4 bases, there was a span of 21 bases. The CDR3 region has the DNA TGTGCCAGCAGTAGCCCCGATTACGGAGGACCTTACAATGAGCAGTTCTTC. It translates to CASSSPDYGGPYNEQFF.

The chain has TRBV29-1 and TRBJ2-1; 12 bases map to TRBD2. With 4 bases clipped from V and 9 bases from J, the junction kept 13 bases outside the gene matches. CDR1 and CDR2 from the germline V gene are SQVTM and ANQGSEA. This CDR3 contains 16 residues. The DNA of the CDR3 is TGCAGCGTTGGCGTTGTCCTAGCGGGAGGGCGGGGTGAGCAGTTCTTC. As protein: CSVGVVLAGGRGEQFF.

This clonotype appeared a few times. This chain joins TRBV11-1 and TRBJ1-5; tentative D call: TRBD1 (6 bases). Germline V lookup: CDR1 SGHAT, CDR2 FQDESV (reference sequence). The V end lost 5 bases, the J end lost 4 bases, and 15 bases lay between the germline ends. The CDR3 consists of 15 residues. The CDR3 DNA reads as TGTGCCAGCAGCCTGTCTGGGGGCGATAATCAGCCCCAGCATTTT. It translates to CASSLSGGDNQPQHF.

This rearrangement joins TRBV18 to TRBJ1-5; no clear D. CDR3 length: 15 amino acids. V was shortened by 8 bases and J by 0 bases, with 14 bases between the two germline ends. From germline, CDR1 is KGHSH and CDR2 LQKENI. In DNA, the CDR3 is TGTGCCAGCAGCTCCGCCGGGGATAGCAATCAGCCCCAGCATTTT. Protein: CASSSAGDSNQPQHF.

This clonotype appeared many times. The chain combines TRBV6-2 or TRBV6-3 with TRBJ1-1; the D gene is possibly TRBD1 (6 bases). The CDR3 loop spans 15 amino acids. CDR1 is MNHEY, CDR2 SVGEGT, per germline. Trimming pared 2 bases from V and 5 bases from J, leaving 15 bases between. In nucleotides, the CDR3 is TGTGCCAGCAGTTACCTCCCAGGGGTCCGGACTGAAGCTTTCTTT. The encoded protein is CASSYLPGVRTEAFF.

This clonotype was picked up a small number of times. This chain uses TRBV20-1 with TRBJ2-7, with 7 bases aligning to TRBD2. Germline CDR1 reads DFQATT; CDR2 reads SNEGSKA (reference sequence). V lost 3 bases and J lost 4; bases outside the gene matches: 6. This CDR3 contains 13 residues. DNA of the CDR3: TGCAGTGCTAGGATAGCGGGTCGGTACGAGCAGTACTTC. Translated: CSARIAGRYEQYF.

About this clonotype: This may arise from a read error, as a much more abundant clone is one base away. This chain joins TRBV18 and TRBJ2-7; D is uncertain. The CDR3 has 12 residues. In germline, CDR1 is KGHSH, CDR2 LQKENI. Between the trimmed V and J ends, which lost 3 bases and 7 bases, there was a span of 10 bases. CDR3 DNA sequence: TGTGCCAGCTCACCCGCCAGTTGGGAGCAGTACTTC. Translated, it gives CASSPASWEQYF.

V and J are TRBV15 and TRBJ2-6, with D perhaps matching TRBD1 (5 bases). CDR1 is LNHNV and CDR2 is YYDKDF in the germline V gene (reference sequence). This CDR3 is built from 18 residues. V was cut by 1 base and J by 3 bases, with 16 bases left in between. The CDR3 DNA reads as TGTGCCACCAGCAGAGCCGCTCAGGGAACGGGTGGGGCCAACGTCCTGACTTTC. This sequence encodes CATSRAAQGTGGANVLTF.

This clonotype was picked up a small number of times. The rearrangement uses TRBV20-1 and TRBJ2-2; D not resolved. This CDR3 contains 14 residues. Germline V gene sequence: CDR1 DFQATT, CDR2 SNEGSKA (reference sequence). Trimming took 7 bases from V and 0 from J, leaving 12 bases between them. This CDR3 reads CSGLRTSNTGELFF. CDR3 in DNA: TGCAGTGGGTTGAGAACCTCGAACACCGGGGAGCTGTTTTTT.

This clonotype occurred many times. The V call is TRBV20-1, the J call TRBJ1-3, with D unclear. The germline gives CDR1 DFQATT, CDR2 SNEGSKA (reference sequence). Deletions cut 1 base from V and 0 bases from J, with 7 bases between. The CDR3 sequence is 14 residues long. The CDR3 DNA follows: TGCAGTGCTAGAGCGAGGGTCTCTGGAAACACCATATATTTT. Protein: CSARARVSGNTIYF.

This clonotype was seen ten or more times. The V gene is TRBV5-1, the J gene TRBJ1-2; D gene ambiguous. The CDR3 consists of 14 residues. The germline gives CDR1 SGHRS, CDR2 YFSETQ. Trimming took 0 bases from V and 3 from J, leaving 9 bases between them. Here the CDR3 reads CASSLESGDYGYTF. The CDR3 DNA is TGCGCCAGCAGCTTGGAATCTGGGGACTATGGCTACACCTTC.

The sample holds many counts of this clonotype. This chain links TRBV7-2 with TRBJ1-1; D gene uncertain. This CDR3 contains 13 residues. Germline V gene data show CDR1 as SGHTA and CDR2 as FQGNSA. V gave up 5 bases and J gave up 0 bases, with 7 bases separating them. The DNA of the CDR3 is TGTGCCAGCAGCCCATATTTGAACACTGAAGCTTTCTTT. It translates to CASSPYLNTEAFF.

The rearrangement uses TRBV29-1 and TRBJ1-5, with unresolved D. The germline V gene has CDR1 SQVTM and CDR2 ANQGSEA. The CDR3 length is 13 residues. Trimming removed 4 bases from V and 9 bases from J, with 16 bases in between. CDR3 coding DNA: TGCAGCGTTGTGGTCGGAGGGAGTGGGCCCCAGCATTTT. This gives the protein CSVVVGGSGPQHF.

This clonotype has ten or more counts. This chain links TRBV3-1 with TRBJ2-7; 9 nucleotides match TRBD2. Per germline, CDR1 LGHDT and CDR2 YNNKEL (reference sequence). The CDR3 spans 16 residues. The V and J ends lost 1 base and 6 bases, in that order; junction bases with no gene match: 10. The CDR3 protein is CASSQAISGSIGEQYF. The CDR3 nucleotides read TGTGCCAGCAGCCAAGCCATTAGCGGGAGCATCGGCGAGCAGTACTTC.

This clonotype was detected a few times. The rearrangement uses TRBV28 and TRBJ2-7; D gene unclear. CDR1 and CDR2 (germline): MDHEN, SYDVKM. Trimming left V 6 bases short and J 4 bases short, with 10 bases between. The CDR3 totals 12 residues. As DNA, the CDR3 is TGTGCCAGCAGACCCGGCAGTTACGAGCAGTACTTC. This codes for CASRPGSYEQYF.

V usage is TRBV2 and J usage is TRBJ1-5; TRBD1 agrees at 7 bases. The CDR3 is 13 amino acids. V was pared by 8 bases and J by 3 bases, with 4 bases of the junction left unmatched. Germline V lookup: CDR1 SNHLY, CDR2 FYNNEI. CDR3 in amino acids: CASAGQLNQPQHF. The CDR3 coding sequence is TGTGCCAGCGCGGGACAGCTCAATCAGCCCCAGCATTTT.

This clonotype showed up just a few times. V is TRBV15 and J is TRBJ1-4, with 7 bases that match TRBD1. The CDR3 loop spans 15 amino acids. Germline V lookup: CDR1 LNHNV, CDR2 YYDKDF (reference sequence). The trim removed 0 bases at V and 8 bases at J, leaving 6 bases unmatched. The DNA of the CDR3 is TGTGCCACCAGCAGAGATGTGGACAGGTCCGAAAAACTGTTTTTT. This encodes CATSRDVDRSEKLFF.

At least ten counts were recorded for this clonotype. V and J are TRBV5-6 and TRBJ1-3; the D is unclear. Germline CDR1 is SGHDT and CDR2 is YYEEEE. The CDR3 spans 16 residues. V was trimmed by 0 bases and J by 4 bases, leaving 14 bases between them. DNA of the CDR3: TGTGCCAGCAGCTTGGACAGCGTGGGCCCCGGAAACACCATATATTTT. Translated, it gives CASSLDSVGPGNTIYF.

This clonotype appeared many times. V gene TRBV7-2 combines with J gene TRBJ2-3; 8 bases match TRBD2. The CDR3 loop spans 15 amino acids. V lost 1 base and J lost 3; bases outside the gene matches: 3. CDR1 is SGHTA and CDR2 is FQGNSA in the germline V gene. The CDR3 is CASSLGPGGTDTQYF. For the CDR3, the DNA is TGTGCCAGCAGCTTAGGTCCGGGAGGGACAGATACGCAGTATTTT.

This clonotype was counted between two and nine times. CDR3 in DNA: TGTGCCAGCAGTGCTAGCCTAGCGGGGCAAAGTGAGCAGTTCTTC. This gives the protein CASSASLAGQSEQFF. V usage is TRBV7-8 and J usage is TRBJ2-1; TRBD2 matches 9 bases. Trimming cost V 6 bases and J 9 bases; bases outside gene matches: 12. Germline V lookup: CDR1 SGHVS, CDR2 FQNEAQ. The CDR3 sequence is 15 residues long.

There are a few counts of this clonotype. This chain uses TRBV20-1 with TRBJ2-2; TRBD2 agrees at 10 bases. The CDR3 sequence is 16 residues long. V shed 5 bases, J shed 7 bases, and the junction held 13 bases outside the gene matches. Germline V gene sequence: CDR1 DFQATT, CDR2 SNEGSKA (reference sequence). The CDR3: CSAADPAGGPIGELFF. The CDR3 DNA sequence: TGCAGTGCTGCAGATCCAGCGGGGGGGCCCATCGGGGAGCTGTTTTTT.

This clonotype was counted many times. The CDR3 spells CASSFFRGQETQYF. The CDR3 DNA is TGTGCCAGCAGTTTTTTTCGGGGTCAAGAGACCCAGTACTTC. The chain couples TRBV12-3 or TRBV12-4 to TRBJ2-5, with D possibly TRBD2 on 5 matching bases. The CDR3 length is 14 residues. Trimming removed 3 bases at V and 2 bases at J, with 10 bases between.

This clonotype came up a few times. The rearrangement links TRBV27 to TRBJ1-6; weak D call: TRBD1 (6 bases). The ends were cut back, 6 bases at V and 6 bases at J, with 18 bases in the middle. The CDR3 length is 16 residues. Germline CDR1 reads MNHEY; CDR2 reads SMNVEV (reference sequence). As DNA, the CDR3 is TGTGCCAGCAGCGATCAAACGGGACACTTTAATTCACCCCTCCACTTT. Protein: CASSDQTGHFNSPLHF.